The sequence of this T cell receptor beta chain was determined in a study of T-cell memory formation after mild COVID-19. Germline V gene sequence: CDR1 SGHRS, CDR2 YFSETQ. This CDR3 is built from 11 residues. To note about this clonotype: At one of its ends the junction is not consistent with the germline gene, which may arise from a read error.

TCRdb itself ran the 5' RACE reads through MiXCR, one entry per CDR3 protein. The profile shows hundreds of thousands of distinct CDR3 sequences, around 28% of them singletons. The TCR originated in an adult woman who had mild COVID-19 (a few samples of this study predate the infection). Cell type and time point are not known. Sequences were obtained from PBMCs or a T cell subset sorted from them (not recorded which). The chain couples TRBV5-1 to TRBJ2-7; D is undetermined. DNA of the CDR3: TGCGCCAGCAGCCCCCCAGAACCCCTTGGCTTC. Residues: CASSPPEPLGF.